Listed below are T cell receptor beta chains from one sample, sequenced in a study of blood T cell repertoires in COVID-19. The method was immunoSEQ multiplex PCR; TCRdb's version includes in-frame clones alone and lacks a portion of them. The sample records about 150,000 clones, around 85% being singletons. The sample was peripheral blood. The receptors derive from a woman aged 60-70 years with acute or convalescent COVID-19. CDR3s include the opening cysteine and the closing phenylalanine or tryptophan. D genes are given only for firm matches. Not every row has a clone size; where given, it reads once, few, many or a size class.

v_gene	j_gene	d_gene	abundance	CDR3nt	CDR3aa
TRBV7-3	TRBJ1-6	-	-	TGTGCCAGCAGCTTAACAGCCATAGTCAATTCACCCCTCCACTTT	CASSLTAIVNSPLHF
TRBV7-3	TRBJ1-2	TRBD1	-	TGTGCCAGCAGCTTAACCCCAGGGGGCTATGGCTACACCTTC	CASSLTPGGYGYTF
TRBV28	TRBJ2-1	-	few	TGTGCCAGCAGTTTAGCGGGGAAGCAGTTCTTC	CASSLAGKQFF
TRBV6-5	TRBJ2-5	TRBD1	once	TGTGCCAGCAGACCGACAGGGAAGGGGGAGACCCAGTACTTC	CASRPTGKGETQYF
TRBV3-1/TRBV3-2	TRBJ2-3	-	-	TGTGCCAGCAGCCAGTACCCTAGCGCAGATACGCAGTATTTT	CASSQYPSADTQYF
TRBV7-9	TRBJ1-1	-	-	TGTGCCAGCAGCTTCTCGAACACTGAAGCTTTCTTT	CASSFSNTEAFF
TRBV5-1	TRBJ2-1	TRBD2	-	TGCGCCAGCAGCCCTTTAGCGGGGGGGCTGAATGAGCAGTTCTTC	CASSPLAGGLNEQFF
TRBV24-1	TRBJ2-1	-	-	TGTGCCACCAGTGGGGAGCCAGGAAATTACAATGAGCAGTTCTTC	CATSGEPGNYNEQFF
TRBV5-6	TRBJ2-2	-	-	TGTGCCAGCAGCTTGGGGATAGCAGGGTATGTCATAAACACCGGGGAGCTGTTTTTT	CASSLGIAGYVINTGELFF
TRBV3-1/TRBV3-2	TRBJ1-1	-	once	TGTGCCAGCAGCCAAGGGGGAGTCCCTGAAGCTTTCTTT	CASSQGGVPEAFF
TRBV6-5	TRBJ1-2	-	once	TGTGCCAGCAGCCAGGAGGGCTATGGCTACACCTTC	CASSQEGYGYTF
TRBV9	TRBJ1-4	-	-	TGTGCCAGCTCCAGGGCTTACGATGAAAAACTGTTTTTT	CASSRAYDEKLFF
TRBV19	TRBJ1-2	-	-	TGTGCCAGTAGTACCACTCAAAACTATGGCTACACCTTC	CASSTTQNYGYTF
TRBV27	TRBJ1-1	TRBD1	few	TGTGCCAGCAGGACAGGGTCGACTCTGAACACTGAAGCTTTCTTT	CASRTGSTLNTEAFF
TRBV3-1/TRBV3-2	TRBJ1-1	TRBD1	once	TGTGCCAGCAGCCAAGGACAGGGACAGGGTACTGAAGCTTTCTTT	CASSQGQGQGTEAFF
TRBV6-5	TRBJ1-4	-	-	TGTGCCAGCAGCCGCTCGGGAGGGTCGAATGAAAAACTGTTTTTT	CASSRSGGSNEKLFF
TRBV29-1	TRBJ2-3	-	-	TGCAGCGTTGCGGGACACAGCAGCACAGATACGCAGTATTTT	CSVAGHSSTDTQYF
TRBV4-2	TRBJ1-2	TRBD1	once	TGTGCCAGCAGCCCCAGGGACAGGGGGGGGAGTGGCTACACCTTC	CASSPRDRGGSGYTF
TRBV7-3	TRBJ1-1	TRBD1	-	TGTGCCAGCAGCTTATATACAGGGGGCCACACTGAAGCTTTCTTT	CASSLYTGGHTEAFF
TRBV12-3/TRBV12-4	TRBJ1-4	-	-	TGTGCCAGCAGTTTGAGTGAAAAACTGTTTTTT	CASSLSEKLFF
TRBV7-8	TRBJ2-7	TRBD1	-	TGTGCCAGCAGCTTACCTGGACAGGGTCCCTACGAGCAGTACTTC	CASSLPGQGPYEQYF
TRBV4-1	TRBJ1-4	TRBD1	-	TGCGCCAGCAGCCAACCACTGGGACAGTTTAATGAAAAACTGTTTTTT	CASSQPLGQFNEKLFF
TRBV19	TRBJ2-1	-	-	TGTGCCAGTAGCAGAGAAGGGGGAAATGAGCAGTTCTTC	CASSREGGNEQFF
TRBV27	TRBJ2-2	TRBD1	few	TGTGCCAGCAGTCCCGGGACAGCCACCGGGGAGCTGTTTTTT	CASSPGTATGELFF
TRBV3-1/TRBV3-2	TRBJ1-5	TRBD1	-	TGTGCCAGCAGCCAAGTTGTAGGGGGCAATAGCAATCAGCCCCAGCATTTT	CASSQVVGGNSNQPQHF
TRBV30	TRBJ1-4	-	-	TGTGCCTGTGGTCAGGCCGCAACTAATGAAAAACTGTTTTTT	CACGQAATNEKLFF
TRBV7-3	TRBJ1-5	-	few	TGTGCCAGCAGCTTACTAAGAGGCCGGCTGCGTCAGCCCCAGCATTTT	CASSLLRGRLRQPQHF
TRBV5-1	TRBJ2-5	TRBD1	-	TGCGCCAGCAGCCTAACAGGGGAAGGCCAGGAGACCCAGTACTTC	CASSLTGEGQETQYF
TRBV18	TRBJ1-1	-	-	TGTGCCAGCTCACCCCGACAGAACACTGAAGCTTTCTTT	CASSPRQNTEAFF
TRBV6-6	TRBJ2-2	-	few	TGTGCCAGCAGTTACTGGACAGCACCAATAGCCGGGGAGCTGTTTTTT	CASSYWTAPIAGELFF
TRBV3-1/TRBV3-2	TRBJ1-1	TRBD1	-	TGTGCCAGCAATTTACAGGGGGCGCGGAACACTGAAGCTTTCTTT	CASNLQGARNTEAFF
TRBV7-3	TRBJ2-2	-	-	TGTGCCAGCAGCTCACAGGAAACCGGGGAGCTGTTTTTT	CASSSQETGELFF
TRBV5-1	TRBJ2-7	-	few	TGCGCCAGCAGCCAGGGGTACGAGCAGTACTTC	CASSQGYEQYF
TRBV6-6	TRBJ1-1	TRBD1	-	TGTGCCAGCAGTCGGGACAGGGAGCGGAACACTGAAGCTTTCTTT	CASSRDRERNTEAFF
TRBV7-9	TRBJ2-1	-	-	TGTGCCAGCAGCCCCCTAGGGGGGGAAGTAAAGAATGAGCAGTTCTTC	CASSPLGGEVKNEQFF
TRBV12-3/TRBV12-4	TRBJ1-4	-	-	TGTGCCAGCAGTTTTCGTGAAAAACTGTTTTTT	CASSFREKLFF
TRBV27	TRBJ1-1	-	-	TGTGCCAGCAACGCCTCCCCTCGGGGGAGGGCTTTCTTT	CASNASPRGRAFF
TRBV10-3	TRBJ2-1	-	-	TGTGCCATCAGTGAGTCGAATATAGGCAGGTACCAGTTCTTC	CAISESNIGRYQFF
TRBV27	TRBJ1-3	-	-	TGTGCCAGCAGTAGGGGCATTGGAAACACCATATATTTT	CASSRGIGNTIYF
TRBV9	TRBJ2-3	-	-	TGTGCCAGCAGCCCTGAGTCAGATACGCAGTATTTT	CASSPESDTQYF
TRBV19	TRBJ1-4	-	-	TGTGCCAGTAGTTTAGACGGCCAGGATGAAAAACTGTTTTTT	CASSLDGQDEKLFF